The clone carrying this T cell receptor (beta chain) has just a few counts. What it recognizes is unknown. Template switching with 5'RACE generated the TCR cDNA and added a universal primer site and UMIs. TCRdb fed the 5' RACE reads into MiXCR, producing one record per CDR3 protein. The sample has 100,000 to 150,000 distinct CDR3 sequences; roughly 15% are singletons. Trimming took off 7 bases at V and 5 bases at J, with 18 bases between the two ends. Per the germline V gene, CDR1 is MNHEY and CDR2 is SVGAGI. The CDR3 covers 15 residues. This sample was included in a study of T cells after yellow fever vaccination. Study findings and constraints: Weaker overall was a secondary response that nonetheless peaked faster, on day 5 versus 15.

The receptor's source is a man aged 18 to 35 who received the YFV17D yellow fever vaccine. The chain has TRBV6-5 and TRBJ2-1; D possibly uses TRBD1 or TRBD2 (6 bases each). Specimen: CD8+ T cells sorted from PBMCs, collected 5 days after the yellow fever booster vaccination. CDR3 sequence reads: CASTQGGGTNNEQFF. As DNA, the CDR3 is TGTGCCAGCACCCAGGGTGGGGGGACAAACAATGAGCAGTTCTTC.